The 28 T cell receptor beta chains reported below all come from one sample, sequenced in a study of shared clonotypes between healthy human individuals. CD45RO negativity and positive selection for CCR7 defined naive CD8 cells, a population that excluded terminally differentiated effector memory CD45RA+ cells. Clones were read by immunoSEQ multiplex PCR, and TCRdb kept only the in-frame ones, dropping some. The data show around 1.9 million clones, roughly 91% seen once. The specimen sequenced was naive CD8+ T cells from PBMCs. The receptor set was obtained from a man between 18 and 29 years old in good health. Some clones in this sample may be carry-over from other donors' samples.

This clone appeared a single time. This chain links TRBV29-1 with TRBJ2-2; D is possibly TRBD1 (7 bases). CDR3 size: 16 residues. Per the germline V gene, CDR1 is SQVTM and CDR2 is ANQGSEA. The V and J ends lost 7 bases and 5 bases respectively, with 23 bases between them. The CDR3 loop reads CSEPLVWTGGTGELFF. DNA of the CDR3: TGCAGCGAACCCCTGGTCTGGACAGGAGGGACCGGGGAGCTGTTTTTT.

The chain recombines TRBV7-9 with TRBJ1-4, with 8 bases fitting TRBD1. The V and J ends lost 3 bases and 6 bases, in that order; junction bases with no gene match: 6. The CDR3 is 15 residues long. Germline V CDR1 and CDR2: SEHNR, FQNEAQ (reference sequence). The CDR3 region is CASSFLDREDEKLFF. The CDR3 DNA follows: TGTGCCAGCAGCTTCCTGGACAGGGAGGATGAAAAACTGTTTTTT.

The chain combines TRBV5-4 with TRBJ1-1; D remains unclear. The V and J ends lost 4 bases and 4 bases respectively, with 14 bases between them. In germline, CDR1 is SGHNT, CDR2 YYREEE (reference sequence). The CDR3 is 14 amino acids. The chain's CDR3 is CASSVGSLGTEAFF. As DNA, the CDR3 is TGTGCCAGCAGCGTTGGCTCCCTCGGCACTGAAGCTTTCTTT.

The rearrangement uses TRBV4-3 and TRBJ1-3, with a possible D match to TRBD1 (6 bases). Trimming left V 1 base short and J 4 bases short, with 17 bases between. The CDR3 has 17 residues. CDR1 and CDR2 from the germline V gene are LGHNA and YSLEER. The CDR3 here is CASSQGGLGLGGNTIYF. The CDR3 nucleotides are TGCGCCAGCAGCCAAGGGGGGCTGGGGTTAGGAGGAAACACCATATATTTT.

This clone was recorded once. The V call is TRBV11-2, the J call TRBJ2-5; no firm D call. Germline CDR1 is SGHAT and CDR2 is FQNNGV. Deletions cut 1 base from V and 3 bases from J, with 12 bases between. CDR3 length: 15 residues. CDR3 residues: CASSLGVLEEETQYF. The CDR3 DNA reads as TGTGCCAGCAGCTTAGGGGTGCTAGAGGAAGAGACCCAGTACTTC.

The rearrangement uses TRBV19 and TRBJ2-1, with TRBD2 matching 15 bases. Germline V gene lookup returns CDR1 LNHDA and CDR2 SQIVND (reference sequence). The CDR3 runs to 16 residues. The V segment lost 5 bases and the J segment 4 bases; nucleotides outside the gene matches: 3. CDR3 amino acids: CASSPGTSGRYNEQFF. CDR3 DNA sequence: TGTGCCAGTAGTCCAGGGACTAGCGGGAGGTACAATGAGCAGTTCTTC.

The rearrangement joins TRBV28 to TRBJ2-5, with 11 bases fitting TRBD2. The V gene's germline CDR1 is MDHEN and CDR2 SYDVKM. V trimming: 6 bases; J trimming: 5 bases; junction bases outside the gene matches: 8. The CDR3 extends over 15 amino acids. DNA for the CDR3: TGTGCCAGCAGCTTTACTAGCGGGAGATGGGAGACCCAGTACTTC. This translates into CASSFTSGRWETQYF.

This sequence joins TRBV13 and TRBJ2-7; no definite D call. Germline V gene data show CDR1 as PRHDT and CDR2 as FYEKMQ (reference sequence). The length of the CDR3 is 14 residues. The ends were cut back, 3 bases at V and 3 bases at J, with 12 bases in the middle. This chain's CDR3 is CASSFQGPHYEQYF. For the CDR3, the DNA is TGTGCCAGCAGCTTTCAAGGGCCACACTACGAGCAGTACTTC.

About this clone: Within the sample, other DNA sequences also encode this same CDR3. V gene TRBV7-2 combines with J gene TRBJ1-1; maybe TRBD1 (5 bases). V lost 1 base, J lost 2 bases, and 8 bases lay in between. In germline, CDR1 is SGHTA, CDR2 FQGNSA. CDR3 length: 14 amino acids. In DNA, the CDR3 is TGTGCCAGCAGCTTAGTTGGGGGAAACACTGAAGCTTTCTTT. Amino acids: CASSLVGGNTEAFF. Together with reference TRBV7-2 and TRBJ1-1, the CDR3 gives the full variable domain: GAGVSQSPSNKVTEKGKDVELRCDPISGHTALYWYRQSLGQGLEFLIYFQGNSAPDKSGLPSDRFSAERTGGSVSTLTIQRTQQEDSAVYLCASSLVGGNTEAFFGQGTRLTVV.

The rearrangement joins TRBV7-9 to TRBJ2-5, with a possible D match to TRBD1 (5 bases). The CDR3 covers 15 residues. Germline-derived CDR1 and CDR2 are SEHNR and FQNEAQ (reference sequence). V was cut by 5 bases and J by 1 base, with 14 bases left in between. The CDR3 DNA follows: TGTGCCAGCAGCCTAGGGGCCTATACCCAAGAGACCCAGTACTTC. Protein sequence: CASSLGAYTQETQYF.

The chain combines TRBV30 with TRBJ2-7; no clear D gene. CDR1 and CDR2 (germline): GTSNPN, SVGIG (reference sequence). V lost 3 bases and J 2 bases, leaving 11 bases between the germline ends. This CDR3 is 13 amino acids long. CDR3 in amino acids: CAWRAGPTYEQYF. The CDR3 region has the DNA TGTGCCTGGAGGGCCGGGCCGACCTACGAGCAGTACTTC.

V gene TRBV6-5 combines with J gene TRBJ2-4, with TRBD1 matching 10 bases. The CDR3 extends over 14 amino acids. J was trimmed by 4 bases and V by 6 bases; bases with no gene match: 3. CDR1 is MNHEY, CDR2 SVGAGI, per germline. The CDR3 region is CASSPGQGKNIQYF. In nucleotides, the CDR3 is TGTGCCAGCAGCCCGGGACAGGGGAAAAACATTCAGTACTTC.

This clone has a handful of counts. The chain recombines TRBV6-5 with TRBJ2-2; D may be TRBD1 (5 bases). Deletions cut 2 bases from V and 10 bases from J, with 17 bases between. This CDR3 has 15 residues. Germline V gives CDR1 MNHEY, CDR2 SVGAGI. This chain's CDR3 is CASSYAGAGVEELFF. For the CDR3, the DNA is TGTGCCAGCAGTTACGCTGGGGCCGGCGTTGAGGAGCTGTTTTTT.

The rearrangement uses TRBV7-2 and TRBJ2-5; D possibly corresponds to TRBD2 (6 bases). V gave up 5 bases and J gave up 2 bases, with 18 bases separating them. CDR3 length: 16 amino acids. Germline V lookup: CDR1 SGHTA, CDR2 FQGNSA. The CDR3 protein is CASSQPPSGFQETQYF. The CDR3, as DNA: TGTGCCAGCAGCCAGCCCCCCAGCGGGTTTCAAGAGACCCAGTACTTC.

V usage is TRBV4-1 and J usage is TRBJ2-2; no clear D gene. Germline assignment: CDR1 MGHRA and CDR2 YSYEKL. The CDR3 contains 14 residues. The V end was cut by 3 bases, the J end by 6 bases, with 11 bases between. The CDR3: CASSHLQAAGELFF. CDR3 DNA: TGCGCCAGCAGCCACCTGCAGGCGGCCGGGGAGCTGTTTTTT.

The rearrangement uses TRBV29-1 and TRBJ1-1; D might be TRBD1 (6 bases). Trimming pared 7 bases from V and 4 bases from J, leaving 16 bases between. Germline assignment: CDR1 SQVTM and CDR2 ANQGSEA. This CDR3 is built from 13 residues. In nucleotides, the CDR3 is TGCAGCGCGATCCCAGGCAGGGGCACTGAAGCTTTCTTT. This sequence encodes CSAIPGRGTEAFF.

The J gene is TRBJ2-1, the V gene TRBV6-1; maybe TRBD1 (5 bases). The V end lost 2 bases, the J end lost 6 bases, and 14 bases lay between the germline ends. Per the germline V gene, CDR1 is MNHNS and CDR2 is SASEGT. The CDR3 is 15 residues long. The CDR3 sequence is CASSEPGWAGNEQFF. CDR3 in DNA: TGTGCCAGCAGTGAACCAGGGTGGGCCGGCAATGAGCAGTTCTTC.

The chain is built from TRBV28 and TRBJ2-3; TRBD2 matches at 10 bases. This CDR3 contains 16 residues. Germline V gives CDR1 MDHEN, CDR2 SYDVKM. Losses at the gene ends were 4 bases for V and 2 bases for J; bases not matched to a gene: 6. The CDR3 region is CASSSSLAGLTDTQYF. The CDR3 coding sequence is TGTGCCAGCAGTTCGTCACTAGCGGGACTCACAGATACGCAGTATTTT.

The chain is built from TRBV27 and TRBJ2-3; tentatively, D is TRBD2 (5 bases). The CDR3 is 16 residues long. V lost 2 bases and J 0 bases, leaving 12 bases between the germline ends. Germline lookup yields CDR1 MNHEY and CDR2 SMNVEV (reference sequence). CDR3 DNA: TGTGCCAGCAGTTTACAGTCTAGCAGTAGCACAGATACGCAGTATTTT. Protein product: CASSLQSSSSTDTQYF.

Points on this clone: The same CDR3 also results from other DNA sequences found in this sample. This rearrangement joins TRBV10-3 to TRBJ2-6, with D hard to call. Germline lookup yields CDR1 ENHRY and CDR2 SYGVKD. V shed 0 bases and J shed 2 bases, with 5 bases lying between them. The CDR3 is made up of 15 amino acids. CDR3 in amino acids: CAISESGTGANVLTF. The CDR3 DNA reads as TGTGCCATCAGTGAGTCGGGAACTGGGGCCAACGTCCTGACTTTC.

The chain combines TRBV28 with TRBJ2-7; 7 positions match TRBD1. The ends lost 5 bases at V and 6 bases at J; junction bases unmatched: 10. Germline V gene sequence: CDR1 MDHEN, CDR2 SYDVKM. The CDR3 extends over 14 amino acids. CDR3 DNA sequence: TGTGCCAGCAGTCCGCGGACAGGACATCTCGAGCAGTACTTC. Its protein product is CASSPRTGHLEQYF. The entire variable domain, with the rest obtained from reference TRBV28 and TRBJ2-7, is as follows: DVKVTQSSRYLVKRTGEKVFLECVQDMDHENMFWYRQDPGLGLRLIYFSYDVKMKEKGDIPEGYSVSREKKERFSLILESASTNQTSMYLCASSPRTGHLEQYFGPGTRLTVT.

The CDR3 loop is CASSPPGALEQYF. In DNA form, the CDR3 reads TGTGCCAGCAGTCCCCCCGGGGCACTCGAGCAGTACTTC. The V and J genes are TRBV28 and TRBJ2-7; D is possibly TRBD1 or TRBD2 (5 bases each). Trimming took 5 bases from V and 6 from J, leaving 14 bases between them. The CDR3 runs 13 residues. In germline, CDR1 is MDHEN, CDR2 SYDVKM.

This clone appeared a single time. The chain recombines TRBV27 with TRBJ2-3; the match to TRBD1 covers 11 bases. The germline V gene encodes CDR1 MNHEY and CDR2 SMNVEV (reference sequence). V shed 5 bases, J shed 4 bases, and the junction held 8 bases outside the gene matches. CDR3 length equals 16 residues. Here the CDR3 DNA reads TGTGCCAGCAGTCCCCCCCCGGACAGGGGGCCAGATACGCAGTATTTT. Translated, it gives CASSPPPDRGPDTQYF.

The chain carries TRBV2 and TRBJ2-7; 12 bases line up with TRBD1. Germline V gene sequence: CDR1 SNHLY, CDR2 FYNNEI. With V trimmed by 8 bases and J by 3 bases, 8 bases remained unmatched. The CDR3 has 15 amino acids. The CDR3 region is CASRRGTGGGYEQYF. The CDR3 region has the DNA TGTGCCAGCCGCCGCGGGACAGGGGGCGGCTACGAGCAGTACTTC.

This clone was observed a single time. This chain links TRBV10-2 with TRBJ1-4; D not certain. The CDR3 sequence is 11 residues long. Germline values: CDR1 WSHSY, CDR2 SAAADI. Deletions cut 2 bases from V and 11 bases from J, with 6 bases between. CDR3 nucleotide sequence: TGCGCCAGCAGTGAGGGGTTTAAACTGTTTTTT. Residues: CASSEGFKLFF.

A remark on this clone: A junction end diverges from the germline sequence, so it may reflect a read error. V is TRBV28 and J is TRBJ2-7; D gene uncertain. This CDR3 has 13 residues. Per germline, CDR1 MDHEN and CDR2 SYDVKM. The CDR3 nucleotides are TGTGCCAGCAGTTTTACCCCCAGAGCCGGGCCGTCCTTC. Its protein is CASSFTPRAGPSF.

This chain links TRBV7-2 with TRBJ2-4; 14 bases fit TRBD2. Germline V gives CDR1 SGHTA, CDR2 FQGNSA. V was clipped by 1 base and J by 3 bases; unmatched bases: 8. The CDR3 totals 19 residues. CDR3 sequence reads: CASSLVGLAGALVKNIQYF. Written as DNA, the CDR3 is TGTGCCAGCAGCTTAGTGGGACTAGCGGGAGCTTTGGTCAAAAACATTCAGTACTTC.

This chain joins TRBV27 and TRBJ2-1, with 9 bases that match TRBD2. Germline CDR1 MNHEY, CDR2 SMNVEV (reference sequence). V lost 8 bases, J lost 2 bases, and 4 bases stayed unmatched. This CDR3 has 14 amino acids. CDR3 amino acids: CASGSGGTYNEQFF. The CDR3 nucleotides are TGTGCCAGCGGAAGCGGGGGGACCTACAATGAGCAGTTCTTC.